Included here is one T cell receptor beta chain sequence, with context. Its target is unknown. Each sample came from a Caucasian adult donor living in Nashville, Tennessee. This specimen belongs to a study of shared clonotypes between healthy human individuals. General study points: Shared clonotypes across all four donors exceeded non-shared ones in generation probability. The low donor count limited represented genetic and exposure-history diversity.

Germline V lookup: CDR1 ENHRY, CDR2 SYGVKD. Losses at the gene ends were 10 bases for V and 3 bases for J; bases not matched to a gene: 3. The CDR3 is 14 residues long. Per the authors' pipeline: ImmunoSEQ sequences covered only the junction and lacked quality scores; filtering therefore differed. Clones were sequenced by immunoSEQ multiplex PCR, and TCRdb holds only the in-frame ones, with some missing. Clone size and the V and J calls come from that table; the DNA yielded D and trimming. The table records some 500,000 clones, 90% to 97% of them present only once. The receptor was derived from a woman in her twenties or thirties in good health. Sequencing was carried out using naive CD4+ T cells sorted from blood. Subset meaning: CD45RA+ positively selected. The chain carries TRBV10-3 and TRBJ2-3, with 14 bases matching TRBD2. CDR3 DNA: TGTGCCACCCGGACTAGCGGGAGGACAGATACGCAGTATTTT. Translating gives CATRTSGRTDTQYF.